This T cell receptor beta chain was captured in a study of blood T cell repertoires in COVID-19. Repertoires were generated with immunoSEQ multiplex PCR, while TCRdb's copy carries only in-frame clones and drops some. The sample lists approximately 70,000 clones; roughly 80% were seen once. This clone was seen a few times. The source material was peripheral blood. The TCR sequence derives from a man between 65 and 85 years old who had recovered from COVID-19.

The CDR3 is CASSSLNTGELFF. CDR3 sequence (DNA): TGTGCCAGCAGTTCCCTAAACACCGGGGAGCTGTTTTTT. This chain connects TRBV27 to TRBJ2-2; D not resolved. Germline loops: CDR1 MNHEY, CDR2 SMNVEV (reference sequence). The CDR3 is 13 amino acids. Trimming removed 4 bases at V and 2 bases at J, with 5 bases between.